This T cell receptor (beta chain) was sequenced for a study of cytomegalovirus exposure and HLA in healthy donors. Study observations and caveats: Some TCR beta chains (over 150 of them) were listed as cytomegalovirus-associated. Trimming of TCR beta V- and J-genes showed a link, identified in a later analysis, to a missense DCLRE1C variant. When analyzed later, the rates of TCR association showed variation by HLA locus, with DRB1 the most and HLA-C the fewest.

13 Jbeta primers and 60 Vbeta primers were used for the PCR. Clones were read by immunoSEQ multiplex PCR, and TCRdb kept only the in-frame ones, dropping some. The sample lists under 150,000 clones; less than 90% were seen once. On this clone: Its cognate antigen is unknown. Mismatch with germline at one junction end may stem from a read error.

The germline V gene encodes CDR1 MNHNS and CDR2 SASEGT. This CDR3 has 18 residues. The rearrangement joins TRBV6-1 to TRBJ2-2; 12 nucleotides match TRBD1. The TCR comes from a man aged 35-49 years in good health and CMV-seronegative. Sequenced input: PBMCs. CDR3 amino acids: CASNENAGQGADTGELFF. The CDR3 DNA reads TGTGCCAGCAATGAAAACGCGGGACAGGGGGCTGACACCGGGGAGCTGTTTTTT.